This T cell receptor (beta chain) was found in a study of glioma-infiltrating T cells. The overall study: Roughly 990,000 peripheral T cells were targeted at roughly 4.5- to 11-fold coverage.

In regard to this clonotype: A much more abundant neighbour one base away suggests this may be a read error.

TCR alpha and beta CDR3 regions were amplified from RNA using iRepertoire nested multiplex PCR. TCRdb itself ran the multiplex PCR reads through MiXCR, one entry per CDR3 protein. The table has roughly 350,000 distinct CDR3 sequences, roughly 41% seen once; the top ten hold around 12%. The CDR3 sequence is 13 residues long. The germline V gene encodes CDR1 DFQATT and CDR2 SNEGSKA (reference sequence). V lost 4 bases and J lost 5, with 12 bases in between. The sequence came from a human donor with low-grade glioma or glioblastoma, undergoing nonglioma brain surgery, or in good health (not recorded which). This chain uses TRBV20-1 with TRBJ2-1, with a weak D call TRBD2 (5 bases). Sequenced input: glioma tissue, nonneoplastic brain tissue, or PBMCs (not recorded which). CDR3 region: CSATGVANNEQFF. The DNA of the CDR3 is TGCAGTGCTACCGGAGTAGCGAACAATGAGCAGTTCTTC.